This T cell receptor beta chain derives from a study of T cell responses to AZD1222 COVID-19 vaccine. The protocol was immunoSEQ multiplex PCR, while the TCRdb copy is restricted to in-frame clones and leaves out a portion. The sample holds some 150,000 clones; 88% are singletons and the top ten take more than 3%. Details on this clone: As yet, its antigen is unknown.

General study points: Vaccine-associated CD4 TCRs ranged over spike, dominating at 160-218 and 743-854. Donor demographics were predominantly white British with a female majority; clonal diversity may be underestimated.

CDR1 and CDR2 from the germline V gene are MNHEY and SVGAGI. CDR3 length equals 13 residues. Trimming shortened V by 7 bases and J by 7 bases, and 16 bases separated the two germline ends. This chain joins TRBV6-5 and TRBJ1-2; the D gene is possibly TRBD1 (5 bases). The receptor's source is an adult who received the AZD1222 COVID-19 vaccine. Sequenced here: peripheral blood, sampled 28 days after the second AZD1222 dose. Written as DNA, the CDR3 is TGTGCCAGCACTGGGCAGGGAAATTCTGGCTACACCTTC. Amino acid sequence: CASTGQGNSGYTF.